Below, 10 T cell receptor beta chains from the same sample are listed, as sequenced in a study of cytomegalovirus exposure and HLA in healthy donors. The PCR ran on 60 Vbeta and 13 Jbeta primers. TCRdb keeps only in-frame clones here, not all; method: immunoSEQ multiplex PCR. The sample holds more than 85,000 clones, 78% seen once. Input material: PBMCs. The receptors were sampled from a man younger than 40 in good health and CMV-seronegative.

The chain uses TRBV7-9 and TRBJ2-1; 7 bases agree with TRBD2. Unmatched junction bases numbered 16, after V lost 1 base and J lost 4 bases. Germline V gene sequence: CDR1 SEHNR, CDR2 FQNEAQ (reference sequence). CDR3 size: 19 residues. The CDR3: CASSLDRGRTTGGYNEQFF. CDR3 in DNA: TGTGCCAGCAGCTTAGACCGAGGACGGACGACGGGGGGATACAATGAGCAGTTCTTC.

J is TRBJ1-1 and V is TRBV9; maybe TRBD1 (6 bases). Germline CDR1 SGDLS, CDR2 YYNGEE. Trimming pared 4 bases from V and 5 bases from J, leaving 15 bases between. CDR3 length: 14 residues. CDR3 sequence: CASSPRGGGTEAFF. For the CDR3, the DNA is TGTGCCAGCAGCCCGCGGGGAGGGGGGACTGAAGCTTTCTTT.

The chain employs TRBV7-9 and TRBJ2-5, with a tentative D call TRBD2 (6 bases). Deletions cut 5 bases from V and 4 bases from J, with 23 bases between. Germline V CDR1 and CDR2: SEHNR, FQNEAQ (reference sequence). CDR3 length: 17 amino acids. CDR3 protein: CASSAPNRGTERETQYF. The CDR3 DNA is TGTGCCAGCAGCGCGCCAAACCGCGGGACTGAAAGAGAGACCCAGTACTTC.

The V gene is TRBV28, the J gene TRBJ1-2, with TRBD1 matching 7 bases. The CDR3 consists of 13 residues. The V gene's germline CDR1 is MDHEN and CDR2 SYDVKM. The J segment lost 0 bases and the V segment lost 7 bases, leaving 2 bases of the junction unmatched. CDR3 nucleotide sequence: TGTGCCAGCATCGACAGGGCTAACTATGGCTACACCTTC. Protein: CASIDRANYGYTF.

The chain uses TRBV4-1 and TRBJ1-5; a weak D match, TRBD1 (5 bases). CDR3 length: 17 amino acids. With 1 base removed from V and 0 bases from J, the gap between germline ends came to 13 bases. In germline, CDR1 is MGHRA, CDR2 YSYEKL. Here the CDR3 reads CASSQVWGGNSNQPQHF. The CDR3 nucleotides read TGCGCCAGCAGCCAAGTTTGGGGCGGAAATAGCAATCAGCCCCAGCATTTT.

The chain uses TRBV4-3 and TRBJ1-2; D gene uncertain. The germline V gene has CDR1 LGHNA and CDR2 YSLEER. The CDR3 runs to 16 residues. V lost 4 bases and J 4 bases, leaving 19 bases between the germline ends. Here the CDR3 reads CASSLGSEEGGYGYTF. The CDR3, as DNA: TGCGCCAGCAGCCTGGGGTCGGAAGAGGGAGGCTATGGCTACACCTTC.

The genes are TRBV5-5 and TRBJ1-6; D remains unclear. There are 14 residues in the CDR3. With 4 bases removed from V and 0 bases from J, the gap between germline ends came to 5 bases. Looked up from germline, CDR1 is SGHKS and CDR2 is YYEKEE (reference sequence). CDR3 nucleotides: TGTGCCAGCAGCCGTAGCTCCTATAATTCACCCCTCCACTTT. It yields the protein CASSRSSYNSPLHF.

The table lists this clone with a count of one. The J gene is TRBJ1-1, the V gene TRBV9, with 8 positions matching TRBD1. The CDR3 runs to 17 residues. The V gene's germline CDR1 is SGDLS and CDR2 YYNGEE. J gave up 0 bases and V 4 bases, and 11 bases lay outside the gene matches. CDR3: CASSTRQGSYLNTEAFF. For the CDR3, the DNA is TGTGCCAGCAGCACCCGACAGGGGTCCTATCTGAACACTGAAGCTTTCTTT.

The CDR3 sequence is CASRVQGPQPYF. Written as DNA, the CDR3 is TGTGCCAGCAGGGTACAGGGGCCTCAGCCGTACTTC. The genes are TRBV2 and TRBJ2-5; 7 bases align to TRBD1. This CDR3 spans 12 amino acids. The germline V gene has CDR1 SNHLY and CDR2 FYNNEI. V shed 6 bases, J shed 13 bases, and the junction held 11 bases outside the gene matches.

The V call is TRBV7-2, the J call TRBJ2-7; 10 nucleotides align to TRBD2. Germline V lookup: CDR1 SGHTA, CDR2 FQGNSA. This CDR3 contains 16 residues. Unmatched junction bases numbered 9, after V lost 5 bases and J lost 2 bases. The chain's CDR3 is CASSPELAGLTYEQYF. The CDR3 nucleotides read TGTGCCAGCAGCCCAGAACTAGCGGGGTTAACCTACGAGCAGTACTTC.